This T cell receptor (beta chain) was documented in a study of shared clonotypes between healthy human individuals. The CDR3 spans 16 residues. Germline V gene lookup returns CDR1 MNHNS and CDR2 SASEGT. Trimming cost V 4 bases and J 2 bases; bases outside gene matches: 4. Donors, healthy HIV-negative adults, lacked recent acute infections or vaccinations. The investigators split CD4+ cells into a CD45RA+ naive subset and a CD45RA-negative memory subset. Sorted-subset replicate PCRs used roughly 220 ng DNA, 30,000 or so T cell genomes. Clones were sequenced by immunoSEQ multiplex PCR, and TCRdb holds only the in-frame ones, with some missing. The table lists about 2.3 million clones, 80% to 95% of them singletons, with 0.39% in the top ten.

The material sequenced was naive CD4+ T cells from PBMCs. Subset described: CD45RA+ positively selected. This TCR was sampled from a man aged 18 to 30 in good health. Some clones in this sample may be carry-over from other donors' samples. The V call is TRBV6-1, the J call TRBJ2-6; 8 bases match TRBD2. CDR3 in DNA: TGTGCCAGCAGTGGTATAGCGGGGACTGGGGCCAACGTCCTGACTTTC. The encoded protein is CASSGIAGTGANVLTF.